This T cell receptor (beta chain) was recovered during a study of shared T cell receptors in the human thymus. The CDR3 is 11 residues long. Trimming left V 9 bases short and J 3 bases short, with 7 bases between. Germline CDR1 is MNHEY and CDR2 is SMNVEV (reference sequence). Data came from immunoSEQ multiplex PCR; TCRdb stores just in-frame clones and leaves some out. The sample has about 660,000 clones, over 75% seen once. The data were also submitted as part of a second study, on human thymus T cells. That paper states: Serving as donors were healthy Finnish infants, each of whom was having open corrective surgery for congenital heart defects. Thymus tissue was removed during corrective cardiac surgery.

Input material: thymocytes. This sequence originates from a boy under two years old with a congenital heart defect. The J gene is TRBJ2-3, the V gene TRBV27; D remains ambiguous. CDR3 in amino acids: CASRRTDTQYF. The CDR3 DNA is TGTGCCAGTAGAAGAACAGATACGCAGTATTTT.